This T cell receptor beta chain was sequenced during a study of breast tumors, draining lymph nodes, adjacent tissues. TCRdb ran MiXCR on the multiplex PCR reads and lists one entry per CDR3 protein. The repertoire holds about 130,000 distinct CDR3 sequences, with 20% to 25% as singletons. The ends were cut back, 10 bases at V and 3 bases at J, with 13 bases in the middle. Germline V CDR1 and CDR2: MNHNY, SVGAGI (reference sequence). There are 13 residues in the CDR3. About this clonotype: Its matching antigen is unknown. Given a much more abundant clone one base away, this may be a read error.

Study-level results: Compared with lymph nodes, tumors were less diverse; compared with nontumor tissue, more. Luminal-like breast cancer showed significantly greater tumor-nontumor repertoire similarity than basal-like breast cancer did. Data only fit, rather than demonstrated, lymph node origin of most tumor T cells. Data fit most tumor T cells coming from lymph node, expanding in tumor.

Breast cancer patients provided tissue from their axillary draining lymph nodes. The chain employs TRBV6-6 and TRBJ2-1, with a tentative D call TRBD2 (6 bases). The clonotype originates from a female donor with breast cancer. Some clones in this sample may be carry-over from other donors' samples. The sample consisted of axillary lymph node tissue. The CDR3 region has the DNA TGTGCCACAGGGACTGGCGGCTACAATGAGCAGTTCTTC. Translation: CATGTGGYNEQFF.